These T cell receptor beta chains were read from a single sample in a study of blood T cells in healthy people across ages. One entry per CDR3 protein, called by TCRdb with MiXCR from the 5' RACE reads. The sample lists about a million distinct CDR3 sequences; less than 45% were seen once. Source material: blood. These receptors all stem from a man between 18 and 35 years old in good health. The CDR3 runs from the conserved cysteine through the conserved F or W. The D gene is left open where the match is weak. Size tells how often a clone was seen (once, few, many) or the class of an expanded clone, and some rows leave it out.

j_call v_call clone_size d_call cdr3_aa cdr3_nt
TRBJ2-1 TRBV15 few TRBD2 CATSALAGRLAAGEQFF TGTGCCACCAGCGCCCTCGCGGGAAGACTAGCGGCCGGTGAGCAGTTCTTC
TRBJ2-1 TRBV5-8 . TRBD2 CAGSASGGWYNEQFF TGTGCCGGCAGCGCTAGCGGGGGATGGTACAATGAGCAGTTCTTC
TRBJ1-5 TRBV12-3/TRBV12-4 few TRBD1 CASSPASQGAVQPQHF TGTGCCAGCAGTCCCGCATCACAGGGGGCGGTTCAGCCCCAGCATTTT
TRBJ1-5 TRBV7-6 many TRBD1 CASSLAQGRNQPQHF TGTGCCAGCAGCTTAGCACAGGGGCGCAATCAGCCCCAGCATTTT
TRBJ2-1 TRBV7-2 once TRBD1 CASSYPGQGTSHGPYNEQFF TGTGCCAGCAGCTACCCGGGACAGGGGACTTCCCATGGTCCTTACAATGAGCAGTTCTTC
TRBJ1-2 TRBV4-1 . . CASSQTLGGYTF TGCGCCAGCAGCCAGACCCTTGGGGGCTACACCTTC
TRBJ2-7 TRBV5-4 few . CASSHPGAYEQYF TGTGCCAGCAGTCACCCTGGGGCCTACGAGCAGTACTTC
TRBJ2-3 TRBV6-6 . TRBD2 CASSYLRRGDATDTQYF TGTGCCAGCAGTTACCTCAGGCGGGGGGACGCCACAGATACGCAGTATTTT
TRBJ2-5 TRBV5-1 . . CASSLSRGQEAQYF TGCGCCAGCAGCCTGTCACGGGGTCAAGAGGCCCAGTACTTC
TRBJ2-7 TRBV7-9 . TRBD2 CASSPLSGGLTYEQYF TGTGCCAGCAGCCCCCTTAGCGGGGGGCTTACCTACGAGCAGTACTTC
TRBJ2-1 TRBV5-1 . . CASSFDDRSSYNEQFF TGCGCCAGCAGCTTCGACGACAGAAGCTCCTACAATGAGCAGTTCTTC
TRBJ2-3 TRBV5-1 many . CASSIPLADSTDTQYF TGCGCCAGCAGCATACCCCTAGCTGACAGCACAGATACGCAGTATTTT
TRBJ1-1 TRBV10-2 few . CASSRGWNTEAFF TGCGCCAGCAGCAGGGGCTGGAACACTGAAGCTTTCTTT
TRBJ2-3 TRBV2 . . CASSPGGRDVSDTQYF TGTGCCAGCAGTCCAGGGGGGCGGGATGTCTCAGATACGCAGTATTTT
TRBJ2-6 TRBV25-1 . . CASSDRGTGANVLTF TGTGCCAGCAGTGATAGAGGAACCGGGGCCAACGTCCTGACTTTC
TRBJ2-1 TRBV11-3 . . CASSPSKAFREQFF TGTGCCAGCAGCCCGTCGAAGGCTTTTCGTGAGCAGTTCTTC
TRBJ1-2 TRBV6-6 . . CASSLLPGRLVGYTF TGTGCCAGCAGTTTACTCCCCGGGCGACTCGTTGGCTACACCTTC
TRBJ2-7 TRBV11-2 . TRBD2 CAGSSLRAGEQYF TGTGCCGGCAGCTCTCTTCGAGCGGGGGAGCAGTACTTC
TRBJ1-2 TRBV5-1 . . CASSSERGANYGYTF TGCGCCAGCAGCTCGGAGAGAGGGGCTAACTATGGCTACACCTTC
TRBJ2-3 TRBV6-1 . TRBD1 CASSVSRDRTTDTQYF TGTGCCAGCAGCGTAAGCCGGGACAGGACCACAGATACGCAGTATTTT
TRBJ2-1 TRBV4-2 . . CASSPERNEQFF TGTGCCAGCAGCCCCGAGAGGAATGAGCAGTTCTTC
TRBJ2-7 TRBV20-1 few . CSARAVKVLRSSYEQYF TGCAGTGCTAGAGCCGTAAAGGTTTTGAGGAGCTCCTACGAGCAGTACTTC
TRBJ1-2 TRBV29-1 . . CSGDVGEGNYGYTF TGCAGCGGGGATGTTGGTGAGGGTAACTATGGCTACACCTTC
TRBJ1-1 TRBV20-1 . . CSAIPIGGAMNTEAFF TGCAGTGCTATACCTATTGGTGGGGCGATGAACACTGAAGCTTTCTTT
TRBJ2-7 TRBV25-1 . TRBD1 CASSGYGGQGSDEQYF TGTGCCAGCAGTGGATACGGGGGACAGGGTAGCGACGAGCAGTACTTC
TRBJ2-1 TRBV20-1 . . CSARTRAGNEQFF TGCAGTGCTAGGACAAGGGCTGGCAATGAGCAGTTCTTC
TRBJ1-2 TRBV5-1 . TRBD1 CASSLVANRGTSSGYNF TGCGCCAGCAGCTTGGTCGCTAACAGGGGGACGAGTAGTGGCTACAACTTC
TRBJ2-1 TRBV7-2 few . CASSLLAGLGNEQFF TGTGCCAGCAGCTTACTGGCAGGGCTAGGGAATGAGCAGTTCTTC
TRBJ1-1 TRBV4-2 . . CASSQSLGPLNTEAFF TGTGCCAGCAGCCAATCACTGGGACCCCTGAACACTGAAGCTTTCTTT
TRBJ2-1 TRBV4-2 . TRBD2 CASSQPGLAGGRYNEQFF TGTGCCAGCAGCCAACCGGGACTAGCGGGGGGGAGATACAATGAGCAGTTCTTC
TRBJ2-3 TRBV2 . . CAITGTIGTDTQYF TGTGCGATCACCGGGACAATCGGAACAGATACGCAGTATTTT
TRBJ1-5 TRBV4-2 many . CASSQGQDQPQHF TGTGCCAGCAGCCAAGGGCAGGACCAGCCCCAGCATTTT
TRBJ2-1 TRBV10-3 . TRBD1 CAISESWAEGANNEQFF TGTGCCATCAGTGAGTCGTGGGCTGAGGGGGCAAACAATGAGCAGTTCTTC
TRBJ2-1 TRBV9 few . CASTRESKPNNEQFF TGTGCCAGCACTCGAGAAAGCAAGCCCAACAATGAGCAGTTCTTC
TRBJ1-2 TRBV27 . TRBD1 CASSPRQGTNYGYTF TGTGCCAGCAGTCCCAGACAGGGCACTAACTATGGCTACACCTTC
TRBJ2-5 TRBV5-1 . TRBD1 CASSLGQGPETQYF TGCGCCAGCAGCTTGGGACAGGGGCCAGAGACCCAGTACTTC
TRBJ1-2 TRBV30 . TRBD1 CAWSGTGLYGYTF TGTGCCTGGAGTGGGACAGGCCTCTATGGCTACACCTTC
TRBJ2-2 TRBV20-1 . TRBD1 CSAPGQGLVGELFF TGCAGTGCACCGGGACAGGGTTTGGTCGGGGAGCTGTTTTTT
TRBJ1-1 TRBV28 . . CASSPQGRGEVEAFF TGTGCCAGCAGTCCCCAAGGAAGGGGGGAGGTGGAAGCTTTCTTT
TRBJ2-4 TRBV12-3/TRBV12-4 . TRBD2 CASSFFLLAGDSNIQYF TGTGCCAGCAGTTTCTTTTTACTAGCGGGAGACAGTAACATTCAGTACTTC
TRBJ2-3 TRBV6-2/TRBV6-3 . . CASRTGTSTQYF TGTGCCAGCAGGACCGGGACAAGCACGCAGTATTTT
TRBJ2-7 TRBV7-9 . TRBD2 CASSSTRRGSGGTYEQYF TGTGCCAGCAGCTCGACCCGAAGAGGGAGCGGGGGGACCTACGAGCAGTACTTC
TRBJ1-2 TRBV20-1 . TRBD1 CSARGDRLFGYTF TGCAGTGCTCGGGGGGACAGGCTCTTCGGCTACACCTTC
TRBJ1-5 TRBV15 . . CATSRDRGAKGDQPQHF TGTGCCACCAGCAGAGATCGTGGGGCTAAGGGGGATCAGCCCCAGCATTTT
TRBJ2-3 TRBV15 . . CATSRVSTDTQYF TGTGCCACCAGCAGAGTGAGCACAGATACGCAGTATTTT
TRBJ2-1 TRBV9 . TRBD2 CASSVKPSGGYNEQFF TGTGCCAGCAGCGTAAAGCCTAGCGGGGGTTACAATGAGCAGTTCTTC
TRBJ2-1 TRBV20-1 few TRBD2 CSARDPRAGDLHSSYNEQFF TGCAGTGCTAGAGATCCGAGAGCGGGGGACCTTCACTCTTCCTACAATGAGCAGTTCTTC
TRBJ1-6 TRBV7-9 . . CASSLELGARSPLHF TGTGCCAGCAGCTTAGAACTCGGGGCGAGATCACCCCTCCACTTT